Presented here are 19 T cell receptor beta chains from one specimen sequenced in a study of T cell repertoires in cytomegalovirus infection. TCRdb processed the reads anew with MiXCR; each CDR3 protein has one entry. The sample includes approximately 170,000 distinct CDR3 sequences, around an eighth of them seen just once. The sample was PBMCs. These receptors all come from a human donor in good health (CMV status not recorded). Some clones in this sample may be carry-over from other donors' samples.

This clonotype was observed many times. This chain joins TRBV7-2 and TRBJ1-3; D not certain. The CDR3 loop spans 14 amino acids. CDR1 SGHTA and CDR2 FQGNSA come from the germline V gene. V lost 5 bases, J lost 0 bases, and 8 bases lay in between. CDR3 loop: CASSRQVSGNTIYF. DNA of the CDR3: TGTGCCAGCAGCCGGCAGGTCTCTGGAAACACCATATATTTT.

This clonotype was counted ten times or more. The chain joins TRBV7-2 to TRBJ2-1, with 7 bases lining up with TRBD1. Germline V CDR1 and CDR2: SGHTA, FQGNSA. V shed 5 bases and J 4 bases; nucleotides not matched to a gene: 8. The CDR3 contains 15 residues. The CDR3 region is CASSPRDRTYNEQFF. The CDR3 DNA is TGTGCCAGCAGCCCCCGGGACAGAACTTACAATGAGCAGTTCTTC.

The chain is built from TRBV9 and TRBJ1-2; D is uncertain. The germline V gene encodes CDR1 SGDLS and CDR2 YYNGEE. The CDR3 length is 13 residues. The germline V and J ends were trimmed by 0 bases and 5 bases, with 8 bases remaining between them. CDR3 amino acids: CASSVDGRYGYTF. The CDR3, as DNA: TGTGCCAGCAGCGTAGACGGAAGATATGGCTACACCTTC.

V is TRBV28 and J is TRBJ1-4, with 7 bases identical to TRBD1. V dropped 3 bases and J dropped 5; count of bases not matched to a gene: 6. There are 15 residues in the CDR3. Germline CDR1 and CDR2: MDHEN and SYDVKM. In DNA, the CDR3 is TGTGCCAGCAGTTTCCCCAGGGGGGGAAATGAAAAACTGTTTTTT. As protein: CASSFPRGGNEKLFF.

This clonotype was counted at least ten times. The CDR3 coding sequence is TGTGCCAGCAGCTTAGAGGCAACTAACACCGGGGAGCTGTTTTTT. Translating it yields CASSLEATNTGELFF. The chain uses TRBV7-3 and TRBJ2-2; unclear D gene. This CDR3 region has 15 residues. Trimming stripped 2 bases from V and 2 bases from J, with 9 bases between. The germline V gene encodes CDR1 SGHTA and CDR2 FQGTGA.

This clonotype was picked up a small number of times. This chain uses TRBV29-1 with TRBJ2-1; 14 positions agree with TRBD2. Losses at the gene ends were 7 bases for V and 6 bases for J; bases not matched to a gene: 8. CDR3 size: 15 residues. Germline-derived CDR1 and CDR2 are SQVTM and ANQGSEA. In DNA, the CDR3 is TGCAGCGAGAGGACTAGCGGGAGGAGCAGCAATGAGCAGTTCTTC. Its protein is CSERTSGRSSNEQFF.

This CDR3 is CASSQYGTGGRNEQFF. As DNA, the CDR3 is TGTGCCAGCAGCCAATATGGGACAGGGGGTAGGAATGAGCAGTTCTTC. The rearrangement links TRBV5-6 to TRBJ2-1; 11 nucleotides line up with TRBD1. V lost 4 bases and J lost 7; bases outside the gene matches: 10. CDR3 length equals 16 residues. Per germline, CDR1 SGHDT and CDR2 YYEEEE.

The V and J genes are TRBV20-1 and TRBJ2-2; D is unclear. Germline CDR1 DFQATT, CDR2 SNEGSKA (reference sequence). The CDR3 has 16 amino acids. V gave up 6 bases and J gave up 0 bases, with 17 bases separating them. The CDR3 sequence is CSAPVGALSNTGELFF. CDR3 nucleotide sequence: TGCAGTGCCCCGGTTGGAGCTCTCTCGAACACCGGGGAGCTGTTTTTT.

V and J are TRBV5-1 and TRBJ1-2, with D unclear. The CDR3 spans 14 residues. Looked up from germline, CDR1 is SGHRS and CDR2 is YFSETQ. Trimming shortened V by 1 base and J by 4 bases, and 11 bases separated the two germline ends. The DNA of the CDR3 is TGCGCCAGCAGCTTGAGTACCAGTTTCTATGGCTACACCTTC. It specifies CASSLSTSFYGYTF.

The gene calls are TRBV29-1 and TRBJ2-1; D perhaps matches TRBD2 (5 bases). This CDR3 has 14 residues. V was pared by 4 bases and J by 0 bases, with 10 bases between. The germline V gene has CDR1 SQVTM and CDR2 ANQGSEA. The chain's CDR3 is CSVAAVSSYNEQFF. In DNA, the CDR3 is TGCAGCGTTGCAGCGGTTAGCTCCTACAATGAGCAGTTCTTC.

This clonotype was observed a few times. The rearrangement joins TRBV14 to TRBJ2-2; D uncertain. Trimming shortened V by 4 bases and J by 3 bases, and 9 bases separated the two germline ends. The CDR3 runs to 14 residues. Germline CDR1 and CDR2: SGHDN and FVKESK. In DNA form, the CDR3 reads TGTGCCAGCAGCCGCAAAATTGACACCGGGGAGCTGTTTTTT. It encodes CASSRKIDTGELFF.

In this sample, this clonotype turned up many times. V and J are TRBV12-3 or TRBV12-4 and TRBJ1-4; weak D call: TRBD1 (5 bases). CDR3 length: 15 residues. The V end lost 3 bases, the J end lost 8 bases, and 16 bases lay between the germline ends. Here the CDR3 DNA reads TGTGCCAGCAGTTTCCCGGGCAGGGAGGACGAAAAACTGTTTTTT. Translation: CASSFPGREDEKLFF.

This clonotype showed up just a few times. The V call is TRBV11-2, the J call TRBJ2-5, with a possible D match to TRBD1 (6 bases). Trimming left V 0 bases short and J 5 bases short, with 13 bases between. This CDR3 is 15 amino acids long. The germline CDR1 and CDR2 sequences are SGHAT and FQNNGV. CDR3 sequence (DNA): TGTGCCAGCAGCTTAGATGGCTGGGGGCAGGAGACCCAGTACTTC. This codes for CASSLDGWGQETQYF. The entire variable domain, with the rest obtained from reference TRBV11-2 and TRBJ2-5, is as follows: EAGVAQSPRYKIIEKRQSVAFWCNPISGHATLYWYQQILGQGPKLLIQFQNNGVVDDSQLPKDRFSAERLKGVDSTLKIQPAKLEDSAVYLCASSLDGWGQETQYFGPGTRLLVL.

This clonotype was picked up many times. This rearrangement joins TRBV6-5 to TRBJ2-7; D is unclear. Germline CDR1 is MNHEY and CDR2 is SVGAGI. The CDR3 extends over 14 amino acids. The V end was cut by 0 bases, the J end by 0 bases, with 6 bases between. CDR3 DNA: TGTGCCAGCAGTTACTCCCCGGACTCCTACGAGCAGTACTTC. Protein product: CASSYSPDSYEQYF.

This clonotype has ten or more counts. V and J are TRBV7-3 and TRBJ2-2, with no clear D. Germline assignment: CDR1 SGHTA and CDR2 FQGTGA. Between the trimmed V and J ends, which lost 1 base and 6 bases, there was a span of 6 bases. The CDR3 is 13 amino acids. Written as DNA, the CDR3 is TGTGCCAGCAGCTTAAATTCGCCCGGGGAGCTGTTTTTT. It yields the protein CASSLNSPGELFF.

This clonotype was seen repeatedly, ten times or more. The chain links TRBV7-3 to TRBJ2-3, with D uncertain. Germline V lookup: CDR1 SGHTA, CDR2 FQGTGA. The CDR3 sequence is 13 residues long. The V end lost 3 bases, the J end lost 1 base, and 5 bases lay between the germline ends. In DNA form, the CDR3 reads TGTGCCAGCAGCTTTCAGCGCACAGATACGCAGTATTTT. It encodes CASSFQRTDTQYF.

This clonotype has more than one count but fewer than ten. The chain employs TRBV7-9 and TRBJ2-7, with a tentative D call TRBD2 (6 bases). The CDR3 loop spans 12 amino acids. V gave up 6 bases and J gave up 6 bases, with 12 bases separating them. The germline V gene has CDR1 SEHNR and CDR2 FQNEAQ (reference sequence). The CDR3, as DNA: TGTGCCAGCAGGTCGACTAGGCCCGAGCAGTACTTC. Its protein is CASRSTRPEQYF.

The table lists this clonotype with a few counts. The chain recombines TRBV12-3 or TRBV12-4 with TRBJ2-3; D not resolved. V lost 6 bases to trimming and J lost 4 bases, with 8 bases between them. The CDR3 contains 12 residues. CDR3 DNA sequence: TGTGCCAGCAGGCCTGGGTCAGATACGCAGTATTTT. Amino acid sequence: CASRPGSDTQYF.

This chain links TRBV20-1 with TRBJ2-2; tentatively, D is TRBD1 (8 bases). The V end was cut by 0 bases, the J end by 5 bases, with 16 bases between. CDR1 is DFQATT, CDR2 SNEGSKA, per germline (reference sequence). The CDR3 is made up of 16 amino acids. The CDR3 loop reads CSARDPTGGATGELFF. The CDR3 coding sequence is TGCAGTGCTAGAGATCCCACAGGGGGGGCGACCGGGGAGCTGTTTTTT.